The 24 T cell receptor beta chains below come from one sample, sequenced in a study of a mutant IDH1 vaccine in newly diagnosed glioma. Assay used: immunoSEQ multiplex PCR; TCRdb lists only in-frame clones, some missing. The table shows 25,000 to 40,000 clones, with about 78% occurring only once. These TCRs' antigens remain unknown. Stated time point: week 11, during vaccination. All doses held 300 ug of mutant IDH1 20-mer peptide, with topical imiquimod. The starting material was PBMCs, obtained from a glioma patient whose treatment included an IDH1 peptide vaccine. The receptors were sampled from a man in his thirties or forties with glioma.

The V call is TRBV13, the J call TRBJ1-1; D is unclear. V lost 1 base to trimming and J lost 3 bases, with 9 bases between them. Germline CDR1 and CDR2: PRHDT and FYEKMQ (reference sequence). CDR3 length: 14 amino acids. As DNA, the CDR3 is TGTGCCAGCAGCTTAGAACTCGGCTACACTGAAGCTTTCTTT. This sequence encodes CASSLELGYTEAFF.

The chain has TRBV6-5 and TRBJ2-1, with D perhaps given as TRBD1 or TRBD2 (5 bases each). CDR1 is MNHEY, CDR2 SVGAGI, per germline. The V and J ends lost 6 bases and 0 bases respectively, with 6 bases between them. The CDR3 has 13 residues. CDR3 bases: TGTGCCAGCAGGGGGACCTCCTACAATGAGCAGTTCTTC. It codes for CASRGTSYNEQFF.

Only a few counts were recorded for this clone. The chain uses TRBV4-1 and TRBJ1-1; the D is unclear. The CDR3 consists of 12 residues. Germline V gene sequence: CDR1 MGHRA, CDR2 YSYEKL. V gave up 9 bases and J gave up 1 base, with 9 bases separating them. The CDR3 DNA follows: TGCGCCAGTCTAGGGAGGAACACTGAAGCTTTCTTT. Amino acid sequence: CASLGRNTEAFF.

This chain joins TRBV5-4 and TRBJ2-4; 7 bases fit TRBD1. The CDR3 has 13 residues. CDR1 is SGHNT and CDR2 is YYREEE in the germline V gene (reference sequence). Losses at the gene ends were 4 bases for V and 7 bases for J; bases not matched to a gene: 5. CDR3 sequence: CASSPDRWNIQYF. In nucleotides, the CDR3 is TGTGCCAGCAGCCCGGACAGGTGGAACATTCAGTACTTC.

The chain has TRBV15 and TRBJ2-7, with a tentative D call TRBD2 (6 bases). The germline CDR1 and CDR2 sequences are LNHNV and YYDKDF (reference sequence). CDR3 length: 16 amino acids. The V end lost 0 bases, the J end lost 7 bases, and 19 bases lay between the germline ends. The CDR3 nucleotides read TGTGCCACCAGCAGAGATGAGGCAGGGAAGGGGACTGAGCAGTACTTC. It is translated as CATSRDEAGKGTEQYF.

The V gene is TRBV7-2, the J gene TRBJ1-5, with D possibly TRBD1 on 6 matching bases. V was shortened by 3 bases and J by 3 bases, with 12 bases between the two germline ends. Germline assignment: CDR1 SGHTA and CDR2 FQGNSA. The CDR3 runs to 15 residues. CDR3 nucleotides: TGTGCCAGCAGCTTCTTAGGACAGTTCAATCAGCCCCAGCATTTT. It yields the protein CASSFLGQFNQPQHF. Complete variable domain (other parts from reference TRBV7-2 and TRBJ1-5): GAGVSQSPSNKVTEKGKDVELRCDPISGHTALYWYRQSLGQGLEFLIYFQGNSAPDKSGLPSDRFSAERTGGSVSTLTIQRTQQEDSAVYLCASSFLGQFNQPQHFGDGTRLSIL.

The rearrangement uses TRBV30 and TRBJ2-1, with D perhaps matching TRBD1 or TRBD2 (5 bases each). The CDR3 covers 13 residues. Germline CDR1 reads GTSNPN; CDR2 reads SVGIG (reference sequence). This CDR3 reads CASRGYTQLQNFF. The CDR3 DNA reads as TGTGCGTCGAGGGGCTATACTCAACTTCAGAATTTCTTC.

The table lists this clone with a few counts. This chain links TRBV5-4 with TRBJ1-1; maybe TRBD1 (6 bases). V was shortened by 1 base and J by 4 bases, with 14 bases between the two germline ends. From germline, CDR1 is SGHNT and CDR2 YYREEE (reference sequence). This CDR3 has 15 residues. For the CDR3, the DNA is TGTGCCAGCAGCTTGCTGGCAGGGGAGAGCACTGAAGCTTTCTTT. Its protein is CASSLLAGESTEAFF.

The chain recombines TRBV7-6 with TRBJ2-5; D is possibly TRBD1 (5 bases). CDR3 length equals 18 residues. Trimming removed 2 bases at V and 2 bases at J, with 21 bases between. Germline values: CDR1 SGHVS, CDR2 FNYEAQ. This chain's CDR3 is CASSLLEPETEEQETQYF. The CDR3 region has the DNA TGTGCCAGCAGCTTACTGGAGCCCGAGACAGAAGAACAAGAGACCCAGTACTTC.

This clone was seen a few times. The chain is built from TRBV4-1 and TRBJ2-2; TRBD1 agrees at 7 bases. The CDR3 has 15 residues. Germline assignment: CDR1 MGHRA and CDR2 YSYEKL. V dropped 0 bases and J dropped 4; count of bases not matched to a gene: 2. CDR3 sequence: CASSQDAGGTGELFF. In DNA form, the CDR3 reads TGCGCCAGCAGCCAAGATGCAGGGGGCACCGGGGAGCTGTTTTTT.

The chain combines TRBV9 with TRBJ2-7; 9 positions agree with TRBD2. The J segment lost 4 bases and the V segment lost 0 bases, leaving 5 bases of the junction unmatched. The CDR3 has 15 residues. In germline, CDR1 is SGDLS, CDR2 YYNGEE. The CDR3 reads CASSVGPSGAYEQYF. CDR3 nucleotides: TGTGCCAGCAGCGTAGGCCCTAGCGGGGCTTACGAGCAGTACTTC.

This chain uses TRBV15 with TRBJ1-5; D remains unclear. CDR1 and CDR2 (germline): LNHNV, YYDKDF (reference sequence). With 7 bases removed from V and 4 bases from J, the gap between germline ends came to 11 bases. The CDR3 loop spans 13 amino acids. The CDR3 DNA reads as TGTGCCACCAACATAGGCAGTAATCAGCCCCAGCATTTT. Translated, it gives CATNIGSNQPQHF.

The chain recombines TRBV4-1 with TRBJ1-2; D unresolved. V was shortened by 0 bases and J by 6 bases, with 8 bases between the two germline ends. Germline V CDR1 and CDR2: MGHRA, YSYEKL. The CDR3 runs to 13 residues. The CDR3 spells CASSQDWSNGYTF. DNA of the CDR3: TGCGCCAGCAGCCAAGACTGGTCCAATGGCTACACCTTC.

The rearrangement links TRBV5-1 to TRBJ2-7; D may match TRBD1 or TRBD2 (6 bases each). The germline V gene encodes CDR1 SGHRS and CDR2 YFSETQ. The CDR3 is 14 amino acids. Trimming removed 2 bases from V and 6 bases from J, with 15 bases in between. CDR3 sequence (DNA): TGCGCCAGCAGCTTAACCACGGGGGCCGGCGAGCAGTACTTC. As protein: CASSLTTGAGEQYF.

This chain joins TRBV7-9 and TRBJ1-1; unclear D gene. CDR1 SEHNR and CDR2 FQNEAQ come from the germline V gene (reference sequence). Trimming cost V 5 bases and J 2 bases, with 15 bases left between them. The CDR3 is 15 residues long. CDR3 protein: CASSLMTQLNTEAFF. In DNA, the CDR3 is TGTGCCAGCAGCCTAATGACACAGCTCAACACTGAAGCTTTCTTT. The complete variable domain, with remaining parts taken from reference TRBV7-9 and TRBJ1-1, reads DTGVSQNPRHKITKRGQNVTFRCDPISEHNRLYWYRQTLGQGPEFLTYFQNEAQLEKSRLLSDRFSAERPKGSFSTLEIQRTEQGDSAMYLCASSLMTQLNTEAFFGQGTRLTVV.

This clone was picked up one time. CDR3 in amino acids: CASSLAPAVDTEAFF. For the CDR3, the DNA is TGCGCCAGCAGCTTGGCACCCGCGGTCGACACTGAAGCTTTCTTT. V gene TRBV5-1 combines with J gene TRBJ1-1; D unresolved. The length of the CDR3 is 15 residues. V lost 0 bases to trimming and J lost 3 bases, with 12 bases between them. Germline lookup yields CDR1 SGHRS and CDR2 YFSETQ.

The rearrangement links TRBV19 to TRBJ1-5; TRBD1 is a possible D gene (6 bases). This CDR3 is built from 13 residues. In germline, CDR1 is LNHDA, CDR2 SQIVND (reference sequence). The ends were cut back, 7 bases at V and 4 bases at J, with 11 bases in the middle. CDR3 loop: CASNFDRNQPQHF. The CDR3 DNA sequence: TGTGCCAGTAATTTCGACAGGAATCAGCCCCAGCATTTT.

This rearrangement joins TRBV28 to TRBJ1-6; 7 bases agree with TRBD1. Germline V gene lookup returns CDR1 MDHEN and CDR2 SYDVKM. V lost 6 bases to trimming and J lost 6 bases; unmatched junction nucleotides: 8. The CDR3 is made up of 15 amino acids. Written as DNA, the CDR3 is TGTGCCAGCAGCGAACCGGGACAGAGTAATTCACCCCTCCACTTT. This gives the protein CASSEPGQSNSPLHF.

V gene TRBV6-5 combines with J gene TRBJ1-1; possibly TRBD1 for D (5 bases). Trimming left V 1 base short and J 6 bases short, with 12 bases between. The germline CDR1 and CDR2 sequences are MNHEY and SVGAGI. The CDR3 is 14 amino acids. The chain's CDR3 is CASSYLQGRAEAFF. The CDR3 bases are TGTGCCAGCAGTTACTTGCAGGGAAGGGCTGAAGCTTTCTTT.

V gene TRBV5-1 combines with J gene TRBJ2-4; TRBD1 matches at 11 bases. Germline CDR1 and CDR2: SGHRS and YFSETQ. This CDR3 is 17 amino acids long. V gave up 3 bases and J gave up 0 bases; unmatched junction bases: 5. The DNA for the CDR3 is TGCGCCAGCAGCTCTGGACAGGGGGCGCGAGCCAAAAACATTCAGTACTTC. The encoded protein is CASSSGQGARAKNIQYF.

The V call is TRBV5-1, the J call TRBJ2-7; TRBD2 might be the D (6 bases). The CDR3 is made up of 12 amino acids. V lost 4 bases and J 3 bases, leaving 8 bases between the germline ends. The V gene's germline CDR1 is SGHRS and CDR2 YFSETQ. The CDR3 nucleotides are TGCGCCAGCAGCGGAGGGTTCTACGAGCAGTACTTC. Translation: CASSGGFYEQYF. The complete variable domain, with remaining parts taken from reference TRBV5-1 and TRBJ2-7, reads KAGVTQTPRYLIKTRGQQVTLSCSPISGHRSVSWYQQTPGQGLQFLFEYFSETQRNKGNFPGRFSGRQFSNSRSEMNVSTLELGDSALYLCASSGGFYEQYFGPGTRLTVT.

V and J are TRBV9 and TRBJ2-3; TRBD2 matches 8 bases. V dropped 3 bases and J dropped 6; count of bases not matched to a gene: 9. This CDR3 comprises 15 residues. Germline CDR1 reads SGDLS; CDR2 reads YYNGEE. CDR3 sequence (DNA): TGTGCCAGCAGCGAACTAGCGGCAAGGGGGGATACGCAGTATTTT. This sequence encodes CASSELAARGDTQYF.

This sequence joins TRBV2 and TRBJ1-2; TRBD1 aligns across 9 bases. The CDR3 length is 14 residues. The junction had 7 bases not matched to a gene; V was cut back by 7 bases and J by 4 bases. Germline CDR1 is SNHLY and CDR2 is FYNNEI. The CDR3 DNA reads TGTGCCAGCAACACACAGGGGGCGTCCTATGGCTACACCTTC. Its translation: CASNTQGASYGYTF.

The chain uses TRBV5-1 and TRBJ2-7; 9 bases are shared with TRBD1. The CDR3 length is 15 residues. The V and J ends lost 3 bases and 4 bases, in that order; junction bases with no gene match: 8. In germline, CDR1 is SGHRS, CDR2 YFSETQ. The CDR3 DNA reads TGCGCCAGCAGCTCCAAACAGGGGGCGGGTTACGAGCAGTACTTC. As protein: CASSSKQGAGYEQYF. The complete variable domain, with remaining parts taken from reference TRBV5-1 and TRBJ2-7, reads KAGVTQTPRYLIKTRGQQVTLSCSPISGHRSVSWYQQTPGQGLQFLFEYFSETQRNKGNFPGRFSGRQFSNSRSEMNVSTLELGDSALYLCASSSKQGAGYEQYFGPGTRLTVT.